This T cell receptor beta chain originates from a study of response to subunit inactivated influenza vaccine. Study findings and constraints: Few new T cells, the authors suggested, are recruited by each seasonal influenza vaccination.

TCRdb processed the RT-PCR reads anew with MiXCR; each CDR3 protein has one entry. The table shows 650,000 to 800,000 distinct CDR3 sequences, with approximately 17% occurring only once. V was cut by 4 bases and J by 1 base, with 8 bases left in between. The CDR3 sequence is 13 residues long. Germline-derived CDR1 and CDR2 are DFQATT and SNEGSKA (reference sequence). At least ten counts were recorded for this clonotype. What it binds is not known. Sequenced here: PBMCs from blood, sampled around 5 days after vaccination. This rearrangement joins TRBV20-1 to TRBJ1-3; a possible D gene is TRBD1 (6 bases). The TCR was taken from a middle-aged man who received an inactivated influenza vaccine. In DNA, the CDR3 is TGCAGTGCTACGCAGGGGTCTGGAAACACCATATATTTT. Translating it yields CSATQGSGNTIYF.